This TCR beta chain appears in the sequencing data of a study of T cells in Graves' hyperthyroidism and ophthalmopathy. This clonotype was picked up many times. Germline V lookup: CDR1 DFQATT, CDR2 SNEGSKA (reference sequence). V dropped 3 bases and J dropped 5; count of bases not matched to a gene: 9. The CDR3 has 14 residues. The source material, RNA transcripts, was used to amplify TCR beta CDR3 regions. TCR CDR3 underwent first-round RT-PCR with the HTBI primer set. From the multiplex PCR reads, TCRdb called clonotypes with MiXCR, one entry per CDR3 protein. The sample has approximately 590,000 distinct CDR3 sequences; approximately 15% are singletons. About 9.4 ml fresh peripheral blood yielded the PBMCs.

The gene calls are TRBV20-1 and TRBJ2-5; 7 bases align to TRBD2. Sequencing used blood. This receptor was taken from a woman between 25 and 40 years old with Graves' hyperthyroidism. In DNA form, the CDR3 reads TGCAGTGCTAGCCTAATACTAGCGTCGGAGACCCAGTACTTC. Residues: CSASLILASETQYF.